The present T cell receptor (beta chain) was sequenced within a study of T cell responses to AZD1222 COVID-19 vaccine. Germline V lookup: CDR1 SEHNR, CDR2 FQNEAQ (reference sequence). Trimming removed 0 bases at V and 5 bases at J, with 14 bases between. The CDR3 sequence is 15 residues long. Only in-frame clones appear in the TCRdb table, and some are missing; sequencing was by immunoSEQ multiplex PCR. Seen here are 130,000 to 150,000 clones, about 92% observed once, and the top ten hold 9.5% to 15%. Sequenced here: peripheral blood, sampled after recovery from COVID-19. This sequence was found in an adult who had recovered from COVID-19. The chain recombines TRBV7-9 with TRBJ2-7, with D maybe TRBD2 (7 bases). The CDR3 sequence: CASSLAGGAFNEQYF. The CDR3 coding sequence is TGTGCCAGCAGCTTAGCAGGGGGGGCTTTCAACGAGCAGTACTTC. Based on the CDR3 plus reference TRBV7-9 and TRBJ2-7, the full variable domain is DTGVSQNPRHKITKRGQNVTFRCDPISEHNRLYWYRQTLGQGPEFLTYFQNEAQLEKSRLLSDRFSAERPKGSFSTLEIQRTEQGDSAMYLCASSLAGGAFNEQYFGPGTRLTVT.